This T cell receptor beta chain was recovered during a study of cytomegalovirus exposure and HLA in healthy donors. Trimming took 4 bases from V and 4 from J; bases not matched to a gene: 9. CDR1 is SGHTA, CDR2 FQGNSA, per germline. This CDR3 contains 15 residues. Use of 60 Vbeta and 13 Jbeta primers characterized the PCR. The protocol was immunoSEQ multiplex PCR, while the TCRdb copy is restricted to in-frame clones and leaves out a portion. The sample contains around 190,000 clones, over 60% of which appear only once. The sample comprised PBMCs. The chain has TRBV7-2 and TRBJ2-5, with TRBD2 matching 7 bases. This sequence was found in a woman aged 40-49 years in good health and CMV-seronegative. CDR3 nucleotide sequence: TGTGCCAGCAGCTATGGGTCTAGCGGAAGAGAGACCCAGTACTTC. Translating gives CASSYGSSGRETQYF.